This entry lists 32 T cell receptor beta chains sequenced from one sample in a study of blood T cell repertoires in COVID-19. Sequencing used immunoSEQ multiplex PCR; TCRdb keeps in-frame clones, though not all of them. The sample lists approximately 180,000 clones, 70% to 90% occurring once. Input material: peripheral blood. These receptors came from a man in his 60s with acute or convalescent COVID-19.

This chain uses TRBV6-5 with TRBJ1-3; no reliable D call. Trimming shortened V by 0 bases and J by 4 bases, and 10 bases separated the two germline ends. The CDR3 is made up of 15 amino acids. From germline, CDR1 is MNHEY and CDR2 SVGAGI. The CDR3 reads CASSYSMSKGNTIYF. The CDR3 DNA sequence: TGTGCCAGCAGTTACTCGATGTCTAAGGGAAACACCATATATTTT.

The V and J genes are TRBV5-1 and TRBJ2-7, with TRBD2 matching 9 bases. The length of the CDR3 is 15 residues. The trim removed 5 bases at V and 1 base at J, leaving 7 bases unmatched. Germline V lookup: CDR1 SGHRS, CDR2 YFSETQ. CDR3 sequence: CASRLLAGGSYEQYF. In DNA, the CDR3 is TGCGCCAGCAGATTACTAGCGGGTGGTTCCTACGAGCAGTACTTC.

V usage is TRBV28 and J usage is TRBJ2-5, with D perhaps matching TRBD1 (6 bases). Per germline, CDR1 MDHEN and CDR2 SYDVKM. CDR3 length: 14 amino acids. Trimming took off 7 bases at V and 6 bases at J, with 18 bases between the two ends. CDR3 sequence (DNA): TGTGCCAGCAATCCCCCTGGGGGCTGGAAGACCCAGTACTTC. This gives the protein CASNPPGGWKTQYF.

Note on this clone: In the same sample, other DNA sequences code for this CDR3. The chain couples TRBV5-1 to TRBJ2-1, with D unclear. The V gene lost 0 bases and the J gene lost 3 bases, with 7 bases spanning the gap. This CDR3 region has 14 residues. Germline V lookup: CDR1 SGHRS, CDR2 YFSETQ. The CDR3 loop is CASSLGQNYNEQFF. CDR3 in DNA: TGCGCCAGCAGCTTGGGGCAGAACTACAATGAGCAGTTCTTC.

The V gene is TRBV5-1, the J gene TRBJ2-1; 10 bases are shared with TRBD1. The germline V gene encodes CDR1 SGHRS and CDR2 YFSETQ. The CDR3 consists of 16 residues. V shed 5 bases, J shed 8 bases, and the junction held 13 bases outside the gene matches. CDR3 protein: CASRRTPGQGSDEQFF. CDR3 nucleotide sequence: TGCGCCAGCAGACGGACCCCGGGACAGGGGAGCGATGAGCAGTTCTTC. Full variable domain (rest looked up from reference TRBV5-1 and TRBJ2-1): KAGVTQTPRYLIKTRGQQVTLSCSPISGHRSVSWYQQTPGQGLQFLFEYFSETQRNKGNFPGRFSGRQFSNSRSEMNVSTLELGDSALYLCASRRTPGQGSDEQFFGPGTRLTVL.

The V and J genes are TRBV9 and TRBJ2-2; D is possibly TRBD2 (6 bases). Trimming shortened V by 0 bases and J by 0 bases, and 12 bases separated the two germline ends. Germline V gives CDR1 SGDLS, CDR2 YYNGEE. The length of the CDR3 is 17 residues. The CDR3 here is CASSVGGLATNTGELFF. The DNA of the CDR3 is TGTGCCAGCAGCGTAGGGGGTCTAGCGACGAACACCGGGGAGCTGTTTTTT.

This clone occurred a few times. The same CDR3 also results from other DNA sequences found in this sample. This chain links TRBV3-1 (or the pseudogene TRBV3-2) with TRBJ1-2, with D unclear. The germline gives CDR1 LGHDT, CDR2 YNNKEL (reference sequence). The CDR3 spans 15 residues. Deletions cut 1 base from V and 5 bases from J, with 14 bases between. CDR3 protein: CASSQASAGGYGYTF. Here the CDR3 DNA reads TGTGCCAGCAGCCAAGCGTCGGCAGGAGGATATGGCTACACCTTC.

The chain carries TRBV2 and TRBJ1-3, with unresolved D. The CDR3 has 13 amino acids. V lost 3 bases and J lost 4, with 7 bases in between. CDR1 SNHLY and CDR2 FYNNEI come from the germline V gene. In DNA, the CDR3 is TGTGCCAGCAGTGAGGGCCCCGGAAACACCATATATTTT. Protein: CASSEGPGNTIYF.

J is TRBJ1-4 and V is TRBV25-1; the match to TRBD1 covers 8 bases. CDR3 length: 15 residues. In germline, CDR1 is MGHDK, CDR2 SYGVNS. Trimming at V came to 3 bases and at J to 7 bases, leaving 7 bases not matched to a gene. Here the CDR3 DNA reads TGTGCCAGCAGTGATTTTGGGACAGGTGCTGAAAAACTGTTTTTT. Translated: CASSDFGTGAEKLFF.

This sequence joins TRBV6-2 or TRBV6-3 and TRBJ2-1; D is possibly TRBD2 (6 bases). This CDR3 region has 16 residues. Germline CDR1 MNHEY, CDR2 SVGEGT. Trimming cost V 2 bases and J 4 bases, with 15 bases left between them. CDR3 DNA: TGTGCCAGCAGTTACGAGATCGGGAGATATTACAATGAGCAGTTCTTC. This encodes CASSYEIGRYYNEQFF.

The V call is TRBV19, the J call TRBJ2-7, with TRBD1 identical over 7 bases. The CDR3 has 14 residues. Germline V gene lookup returns CDR1 LNHDA and CDR2 SQIVND (reference sequence). V dropped 6 bases and J dropped 2; count of bases not matched to a gene: 7. Here the CDR3 DNA reads TGTGCCAGTAGCGAACAGGGGAGTGCCTACGAGCAGTACTTC. Protein sequence: CASSEQGSAYEQYF.

V usage is TRBV15 and J usage is TRBJ2-1, with 11 nucleotides matching TRBD2. The CDR3 runs to 17 residues. Germline loops: CDR1 LNHNV, CDR2 YYDKDF (reference sequence). The V segment lost 1 base and the J segment 6 bases; nucleotides outside the gene matches: 8. The CDR3 loop reads CATSRVMLAGGPNEQFF. The CDR3 DNA is TGTGCCACCAGCAGAGTCATGCTAGCGGGGGGCCCCAATGAGCAGTTCTTC. The full variable domain, in which reference TRBV15 and TRBJ2-1 provide the parts outside the CDR3, is DAMVIQNPRYQVTQFGKPVTLSCSQTLNHNVMYWYQQKSSQAPKLLFHYYDKDFNNEADTPDNFQSRRPNTSFCFLDIRSPGLGDTAMYLCATSRVMLAGGPNEQFFGPGTRLTVL.

V usage is TRBV5-1 and J usage is TRBJ2-1; the match to TRBD2 covers 13 bases. CDR3 length: 15 residues. V lost 3 bases and J lost 12; bases outside the gene matches: 9. Germline assignment: CDR1 SGHRS and CDR2 YFSETQ. CDR3 amino acids: CASSSRTSGSLSQFF. Here the CDR3 DNA reads TGCGCCAGCAGCTCTCGGACTAGCGGGAGCCTATCGCAGTTCTTC. The whole variable domain, remainder taken from reference TRBV5-1 and TRBJ2-1, is KAGVTQTPRYLIKTRGQQVTLSCSPISGHRSVSWYQQTPGQGLQFLFEYFSETQRNKGNFPGRFSGRQFSNSRSEMNVSTLELGDSALYLCASSSRTSGSLSQFFGPGTRLTVL.

V usage is TRBV27 and J usage is TRBJ1-1, with 7 bases aligning to TRBD1. CDR1 is MNHEY, CDR2 SMNVEV, per germline (reference sequence). V shed 7 bases, J shed 2 bases, and the junction held 4 bases outside the gene matches. The CDR3 contains 13 residues. For the CDR3, the DNA is TGTGCCAGCATAGGGACAGACAACACTGAAGCTTTCTTT. It specifies CASIGTDNTEAFF.

V gene TRBV5-1 combines with J gene TRBJ2-7, with 7 bases matching TRBD1. Germline V gene sequence: CDR1 SGHRS, CDR2 YFSETQ. V was pared by 4 bases and J by 0 bases, with 4 bases of the junction left unmatched. The CDR3 has 14 residues. The CDR3 spells CASSGGQRSYEQYF. CDR3 in DNA: TGCGCCAGCAGCGGGGGACAGCGCTCCTACGAGCAGTACTTC.

The chain has TRBV10-3 and TRBJ1-1; D is undetermined. The CDR3 runs 16 residues. Germline CDR1 reads ENHRY; CDR2 reads SYGVKD. V was trimmed by 2 bases and J by 8 bases, leaving 21 bases between them. CDR3 region: CAISEPRRYGITEAFF. In nucleotides, the CDR3 is TGTGCCATCAGTGAGCCCCGTAGATACGGGATTACAGAAGCTTTCTTT.

The V and J genes are TRBV7-9 and TRBJ2-7; 13 bases fit TRBD2. This CDR3 comprises 16 residues. V shed 5 bases, J shed 7 bases, and the junction held 11 bases outside the gene matches. The germline CDR1 and CDR2 sequences are SEHNR and FQNEAQ (reference sequence). This CDR3 is CASSPLAGGPEEEQYF. The CDR3 nucleotides read TGTGCCAGCAGCCCACTAGCGGGAGGGCCAGAAGAGGAGCAGTACTTC. The entire variable domain, with the rest obtained from reference TRBV7-9 and TRBJ2-7, is as follows: DTGVSQNPRHKITKRGQNVTFRCDPISEHNRLYWYRQTLGQGPEFLTYFQNEAQLEKSRLLSDRFSAERPKGSFSTLEIQRTEQGDSAMYLCASSPLAGGPEEEQYFGPGTRLTVT.

Only one count was recorded for this clone. V gene TRBV27 combines with J gene TRBJ2-7; TRBD1 matches 10 bases. Trimming took 6 bases from V and 1 from J; bases not matched to a gene: 6. The CDR3 runs to 15 residues. CDR1 and CDR2 from the germline V gene are MNHEY and SMNVEV (reference sequence). This chain's CDR3 is CASRPRDRGSYEQYF. The CDR3 region has the DNA TGTGCCAGCAGGCCCCGGGACAGGGGTTCCTACGAGCAGTACTTC.

This clone was counted a single time. J is TRBJ2-3 and V is TRBV6-6; perhaps TRBD2 as D (6 bases). The CDR3 contains 16 residues. Trimming cost V 0 bases and J 2 bases, with 12 bases left between them. Germline assignment: CDR1 MNHNY and CDR2 SVGAGI (reference sequence). This CDR3 reads CASSYSWGVVTDTQYF. In nucleotides, the CDR3 is TGTGCCAGCAGTTACTCGTGGGGGGTGGTCACAGATACGCAGTATTTT.

This clone was seen more than once but under ten times. J is TRBJ2-3 and V is TRBV10-3, with no clear D. Germline CDR1 is ENHRY and CDR2 is SYGVKD. The ends were cut back, 3 bases at V and 0 bases at J, with 10 bases in the middle. CDR3 size: 15 residues. In DNA form, the CDR3 reads TGTGCCATCAGTGAAGAGGCTGCTAGCACAGATACGCAGTATTTT. Protein product: CAISEEAASTDTQYF.

This sequence joins TRBV11-1 and TRBJ1-6, with 8 bases lining up with TRBD1. The germline V gene has CDR1 SGHAT and CDR2 FQDESV (reference sequence). This CDR3 comprises 15 residues. V gave up 5 bases and J gave up 7 bases; unmatched junction bases: 7. The CDR3 DNA follows: TGTGCCAGCAGCCCGGACAGGGTCACCAATTCACCCCTCCACTTT. Encoded protein: CASSPDRVTNSPLHF.

The chain links TRBV7-8 to TRBJ1-2; D possibly corresponds to TRBD1 (5 bases). Germline V gene sequence: CDR1 SGHVS, CDR2 FQNEAQ. Deletions cut 5 bases from V and 8 bases from J, with 15 bases between. The CDR3 extends over 13 amino acids. The CDR3: CASSPRGFDGYTF. The CDR3 coding sequence is TGTGCCAGCAGCCCACGGGGGTTTGACGGCTACACCTTC. Drawing the rest from reference TRBV7-8 and TRBJ1-2, the complete variable domain is GAGVSQSPRYKVAKRGQDVALRCDPISGHVSLFWYQQALGQGPEFLTYFQNEAQLDKSGLPSDRFFAERPEGSVSTLKIQRTQQEDSAVYLCASSPRGFDGYTFGSGTRLTVV.

The rearrangement links TRBV5-5 to TRBJ1-5, with 12 bases matching TRBD1. The CDR3 is 16 amino acids. Germline CDR1 SGHKS, CDR2 YYEKEE (reference sequence). After removal of 1 base from V and 11 bases from J, the junction contained 10 bases not matched to a gene. The CDR3 DNA reads TGTGCCAGCAGCTTGCCCGGGACAGGGGGCAAGGGGGCCCAGCATTTT. Translating gives CASSLPGTGGKGAQHF. The full variable domain, completed using reference TRBV5-5 and TRBJ1-5, is DAGVTQSPTHLIKTRGQQVTLRCSPISGHKSVSWYQQVLGQGPQFIFQYYEKEERGRGNFPDRFSARQFPNYSSELNVNALLLGDSALYLCASSLPGTGGKGAQHFGDGTRLSIL.

The V call is TRBV29-1, the J call TRBJ2-7; 7 nucleotides agree with TRBD2. V lost 7 bases, J lost 0 bases, and 9 bases stayed unmatched. The germline CDR1 and CDR2 sequences are SQVTM and ANQGSEA. CDR3 length: 14 amino acids. The CDR3 here is CSADVGGSSYEQYF. The CDR3 DNA sequence: TGCAGCGCTGATGTCGGGGGGAGCTCCTACGAGCAGTACTTC.

The J gene is TRBJ1-2, the V gene TRBV28; D is perhaps TRBD1 (6 bases). This CDR3 contains 17 residues. The V and J ends lost 0 bases and 2 bases respectively, with 16 bases between them. The germline V gene has CDR1 MDHEN and CDR2 SYDVKM. CDR3 bases: TGTGCCAGCAGTTTATGGGGGGCACGACTCCGGAACTATGGCTACACCTTC. Translation: CASSLWGARLRNYGYTF.

In this sample, this clone turned up a few times. CDR3: CASSLRRGGFGNTIYF. CDR3 nucleotide sequence: TGTGCCAGCAGCTTAAGGCGCGGAGGTTTTGGAAACACCATATATTTT. The rearrangement links TRBV7-2 to TRBJ1-3; D is ambiguous. V gave up 2 bases and J gave up 3 bases, with 14 bases separating them. CDR1 is SGHTA and CDR2 is FQGNSA in the germline V gene. The CDR3 totals 16 residues.

The rearrangement links TRBV24-1 to TRBJ2-3; D is unclear. V lost 3 bases to trimming and J lost 10 bases, with 16 bases between them. CDR1 is KGHDR, CDR2 SFDVKD, per germline. There are 14 residues in the CDR3. The CDR3 region is CATSDPWASWAQYF. The CDR3 DNA is TGTGCCACCAGTGATCCCTGGGCGTCCTGGGCGCAGTATTTT.

The gene calls are TRBV10-3 and TRBJ2-3; D is uncertain. Per germline, CDR1 ENHRY and CDR2 SYGVKD. The V end was cut by 8 bases, the J end by 2 bases, with 17 bases between. The length of the CDR3 is 15 residues. CDR3 loop: CAISIRRNFTDTQYF. Here the CDR3 DNA reads TGTGCCATCTCAATTCGAAGAAACTTCACAGATACGCAGTATTTT.

A single count supports this clone. The J gene is TRBJ1-1, the V gene TRBV18; 7 bases fit TRBD1. CDR3 length: 15 residues. Per germline, CDR1 KGHSH and CDR2 LQKENI. V shed 6 bases, J shed 0 bases, and the junction held 7 bases outside the gene matches. CDR3 sequence (DNA): TGTGCCAGCTCTATACAGGGGTTCATGAACACTGAAGCTTTCTTT. Translated: CASSIQGFMNTEAFF.

The V call is TRBV10-3, the J call TRBJ2-4; D is unclear. Germline V gene data show CDR1 as ENHRY and CDR2 as SYGVKD. This CDR3 contains 16 residues. V was shortened by 3 bases and J by 0 bases, with 12 bases between the two germline ends. The CDR3 DNA reads as TGTGCCATCAGTGATCAGGCAGTTCTAGCCAAAAACATTCAGTACTTC. Encoded protein: CAISDQAVLAKNIQYF.

The V and J genes are TRBV19 and TRBJ1-5, with a possible D match to TRBD1 (6 bases). Looked up from germline, CDR1 is LNHDA and CDR2 is SQIVND (reference sequence). The CDR3 consists of 18 residues. The V and J ends lost 7 bases and 3 bases respectively, with 25 bases between them. The CDR3 bases are TGTGCCAGTACCGCACGTGGGCAGGGGATTCATACCAATCAGCCCCAGCATTTT. Residues: CASTARGQGIHTNQPQHF.

The V gene is TRBV5-1, the J gene TRBJ1-1, with TRBD1 matching over 8 bases. With V trimmed by 6 bases and J by 0 bases, 7 bases remained unmatched. The length of the CDR3 is 15 residues. CDR1 is SGHRS, CDR2 YFSETQ, per germline. CDR3 DNA sequence: TGCGCCAGCAAAAAGGGACAGGTTATGAACACTGAAGCTTTCTTT. This codes for CASKKGQVMNTEAFF.